Included here is one TCR beta chain sequence, with context. What it binds is unknown. The record originates from a study of T cell responses to AZD1222 COVID-19 vaccine. The method was immunoSEQ multiplex PCR; TCRdb's version includes in-frame clones alone and lacks a portion of them. The sample lists 110,000 to 150,000 clones; roughly 90% were seen once. Study-wide results and limits: There were repertoire samples only from the period after the peak T cell response.

J lost 7 bases, V lost 9 bases, and 8 bases had no gene match. This CDR3 comprises 12 residues. The germline V gene encodes CDR1 ENHRY and CDR2 SYGVKD. V and J are TRBV10-3 and TRBJ2-7; 8 bases are a match to TRBD1. Sample: peripheral blood, taken on day 0 of AZD1222 vaccination. The sequence was obtained from an adult in good health. The CDR3 protein is CAIGQGSGEQYF. CDR3 in DNA: TGTGCCATAGGACAGGGTTCGGGGGAGCAGTACTTC.